A selection of T cell receptor beta chains follows, all from one sample in a study of CD8+ T cells in alopecia areata. The repertoire was sequenced with immunoSEQ multiplex PCR; TCRdb's copy has only in-frame clones and lacks some. Found here are hundreds of thousands of clones, around two thirds of them singletons; the top ten hold 0.95% to 1.5%. The material was CD4+ T cells sorted from blood, obtained at week 0. All receptors derive from a human donor with alopecia areata. CDR3s include the opening cysteine and the closing phenylalanine or tryptophan. A D gene is named only where the DNA matches it firmly. Expanded clones get a size class; other rows say once, few or many, or leave the size out.

j_gene	abundance	v_gene	d_gene	CDR3aa	CDR3nt
TRBJ2-3	NA	TRBV6-5	TRBD2	CASSLAGWGDTQYF	TGTGCCAGCAGTTTAGCGGGATGGGGAGATACGCAGTATTTT
TRBJ1-2	NA	TRBV5-1	TRBD1	CASSTGQDNYGYTF	TGCGCCAGCAGCACCGGACAGGATAACTATGGCTACACCTTC
TRBJ2-3	NA	TRBV5-1	TRBD2	CAGSPRGSGEADTQYF	TGCGCCGGCAGCCCCCGAGGAAGCGGGGAGGCAGATACGCAGTATTTT
TRBJ1-5	few	TRBV4-1	NA	CASSQGRGGQPQHF	TGCGCCAGCAGCCAAGGAAGGGGTGGTCAGCCCCAGCATTTT
TRBJ2-5	NA	TRBV5-1	NA	CASSLGQQETQYF	TGCGCCAGCAGCTTGGGGCAACAAGAGACCCAGTACTTC
TRBJ2-6	NA	TRBV30	NA	CAWMVGFVSGANVLTF	TGTGCCTGGATGGTCGGCTTTGTCTCTGGGGCCAACGTCCTGACTTTC
TRBJ1-3	NA	TRBV30	TRBD1	CAWSPRQGAIYF	TGTGCCTGGAGTCCAAGACAGGGCGCCATATATTTT
TRBJ2-1	NA	TRBV10-3	NA	CAISVRLYDEQFF	TGTGCCATCAGTGTCAGACTATACGATGAGCAGTTCTTC
TRBJ2-7	few	TRBV5-1	NA	CASSTNRYEQYF	TGCGCCAGCAGCACTAATCGGTACGAGCAGTACTTC
TRBJ2-3	NA	TRBV9	TRBD1	CASSAGQATDTQYF	TGTGCCAGCAGCGCCGGACAGGCCACAGATACGCAGTATTTT
TRBJ2-5	NA	TRBV30	NA	CAWRPPTTPQRRTQYF	TGTGCCTGGAGGCCCCCTACGACACCCCAACGACGTACCCAGTACTTC
TRBJ1-5	NA	TRBV30	NA	CAWGRINSNQPQHF	TGTGCCTGGGGGAGAATTAATAGCAATCAGCCCCAGCATTTT
TRBJ2-3	few	TRBV13	NA	CASNRAHFSTDTQYF	TGTGCCAGCAATAGAGCGCATTTTAGCACAGATACGCAGTATTTT
TRBJ1-4	few	TRBV10-3	NA	CAIGKGTADPKLFF	TGTGCCATCGGGAAGGGGACGGCGGATCCAAAACTGTTTTTT
TRBJ2-5	NA	TRBV11-2	NA	CASSFGTQETQYF	TGTGCCAGCAGCTTTGGCACGCAAGAGACCCAGTACTTC
TRBJ2-7	once	TRBV5-4	TRBD2	CASSLDASGSSYEQYF	TGTGCCAGCAGCTTGGATGCGAGCGGGAGCTCCTACGAGCAGTACTTC
TRBJ1-6	NA	TRBV30	NA	CAWSVHQGAYNSPLHF	TGTGCCTGGAGTGTCCACCAAGGGGCCTATAATTCACCCCTCCACTTT
TRBJ2-5	NA	TRBV30	TRBD1	CAWSVRLQGLGETQYF	TGTGCCTGGAGTGTCCGGTTACAGGGGTTGGGTGAGACCCAGTACTTC
TRBJ1-2	NA	TRBV29-1	NA	CSVGARDGYTF	TGCAGCGTTGGGGCGCGGGATGGCTACACCTTC
TRBJ1-1	NA	TRBV30	TRBD1	CAGITGGTEAFF	TGTGCCGGAATAACAGGGGGGACTGAAGCTTTCTTT
TRBJ1-1	NA	TRBV6-6	NA	CASSYEGMNTEAFF	TGTGCCAGCAGTTACGAGGGTATGAACACTGAAGCTTTCTTT
TRBJ2-1	once	TRBV7-6	NA	CASSPLGGALYNEQFF	TGTGCCAGCAGCCCCCTGGGGGGGGCCCTCTACAATGAGCAGTTCTTC
TRBJ2-5	once	TRBV7-9	NA	CASSLLVSTQGTQYF	TGTGCCAGCAGCTTATTGGTATCCACCCAGGGGACCCAGTACTTC
TRBJ2-1	NA	TRBV5-6	NA	CASSLAPGQYEQFF	TGTGCCAGCAGCTTGGCTCCGGGGCAGTATGAGCAGTTCTTC
TRBJ2-3	NA	TRBV29-1	NA	CSVEGATSDVDTQYF	TGCAGCGTTGAGGGGGCCACCTCAGACGTAGATACGCAGTATTTT
TRBJ1-5	NA	TRBV30	NA	CAWSVTAINQPQHF	TGTGCCTGGAGTGTGACAGCGATCAATCAGCCCCAGCATTTT
TRBJ2-7	few	TRBV7-2	NA	CASRSAGPLGEQYF	TGTGCCAGCAGGTCGGCAGGGCCTCTTGGCGAGCAGTACTTC
TRBJ2-3	few	TRBV9	NA	CASSVAPPDTQYF	TGTGCCAGCAGCGTAGCTCCCCCAGATACGCAGTATTTT
TRBJ2-3	few	TRBV30	NA	CAWKKGGPSTDTQYF	TGTGCCTGGAAGAAGGGAGGCCCGAGCACAGATACGCAGTATTTT
TRBJ1-2	NA	TRBV30	NA	CAWKEEQRDPYGYTF	TGTGCCTGGAAGGAGGAACAGAGGGATCCCTATGGCTACACCTTC
TRBJ2-6	once	TRBV27	TRBD1	CASSPDRLGANVLTF	TGTGCCAGCAGCCCGGACAGGCTTGGGGCCAACGTCCTGACTTTC
TRBJ1-1	NA	TRBV5-1	NA	CASSWRGKATEAFF	TGCGCCAGCAGCTGGAGGGGCAAGGCCACTGAAGCTTTCTTT
TRBJ2-7	NA	TRBV19	TRBD1	CASSPPGGDEQYF	TGTGCCAGTAGTCCTCCAGGGGGCGACGAGCAGTACTTC
TRBJ1-2	NA	TRBV4-3	TRBD1	CASSQDPGGNYGYTF	TGCGCCAGCAGCCAAGACCCAGGGGGGAACTATGGCTACACCTTC
TRBJ2-7	NA	TRBV9	NA	CASSAYTGFDEQYF	TGTGCCAGCAGCGCCTATACAGGGTTTGACGAGCAGTACTTC
TRBJ1-1	NA	TRBV10-3	NA	CAISEMNTEAFF	TGTGCCATCAGTGAAATGAACACTGAAGCTTTCTTT
TRBJ1-2	NA	TRBV27	NA	CASSYTRVGGYTF	TGTGCCAGCAGTTATACACGGGTGGGTGGCTACACCTTC
TRBJ1-2	NA	TRBV11-2	NA	CASSPLSARGYTF	TGTGCCAGCAGCCCATTGTCGGCCCGGGGCTACACCTTC
TRBJ2-1	NA	TRBV29-1	TRBD2	CSGKAGAAYNEQFF	TGCAGCGGGAAAGCGGGGGCCGCCTACAATGAGCAGTTCTTC
TRBJ2-5	NA	TRBV5-1	NA	CASSLEPGNQETQYF	TGCGCCAGCAGCTTGGAGCCGGGGAATCAAGAGACCCAGTACTTC
TRBJ1-3	NA	TRBV6-5	TRBD1	CASSYGGTVGNTIYF	TGTGCCAGCAGTTACGGTGGGACAGTGGGAAACACCATATATTTT
TRBJ2-5	NA	TRBV15	NA	CATSRPRGETQYF	TGTGCCACCAGCCGCCCCCGGGGAGAGACCCAGTACTTC
TRBJ2-5	NA	TRBV9	NA	CASSPGTLETQYF	TGTGCCAGCAGCCCCGGAACTCTGGAGACCCAGTACTTC
TRBJ1-1	NA	TRBV5-6	NA	CASSLQRNTEAFF	TGTGCCAGCAGCTTACAGAGAAACACTGAAGCTTTCTTT
TRBJ2-1	NA	TRBV30	NA	CAWSARVNEQFF	TGTGCCTGGAGTGCCCGGGTGAATGAGCAGTTCTTC
TRBJ2-7	few	TRBV29-1	NA	CSAKQGLEQYF	TGCAGCGCAAAACAGGGACTCGAGCAGTACTTC
TRBJ1-5	NA	TRBV30	NA	CAWSVPGGRNQPQHF	TGTGCCTGGAGTGTACCGGGAGGGCGCAATCAGCCCCAGCATTTT
TRBJ2-1	NA	TRBV6-5	NA	CASSSSSYNEQFF	TGTGCCAGCTCGTCGAGCTCCTACAATGAGCAGTTCTTC
TRBJ1-4	NA	TRBV25-1	NA	CASSETGPVEKLFF	TGTGCCAGCAGTGAAACAGGGCCCGTCGAAAAACTGTTTTTT
TRBJ1-1	NA	TRBV7-2	NA	CASSLDSNTEAFF	TGTGCCAGCAGCTTAGACTCTAACACTGAAGCTTTCTTT
TRBJ2-1	NA	TRBV19	NA	CASSIPSIRLNEQFF	TGTGCCAGTAGTATTCCGTCTATTCGCCTCAATGAGCAGTTCTTC
TRBJ2-7	NA	TRBV6-5	TRBD1	CASSYRDRDSYEQYF	TGTGCCAGCAGTTACAGGGACAGGGATAGCTACGAGCAGTACTTC